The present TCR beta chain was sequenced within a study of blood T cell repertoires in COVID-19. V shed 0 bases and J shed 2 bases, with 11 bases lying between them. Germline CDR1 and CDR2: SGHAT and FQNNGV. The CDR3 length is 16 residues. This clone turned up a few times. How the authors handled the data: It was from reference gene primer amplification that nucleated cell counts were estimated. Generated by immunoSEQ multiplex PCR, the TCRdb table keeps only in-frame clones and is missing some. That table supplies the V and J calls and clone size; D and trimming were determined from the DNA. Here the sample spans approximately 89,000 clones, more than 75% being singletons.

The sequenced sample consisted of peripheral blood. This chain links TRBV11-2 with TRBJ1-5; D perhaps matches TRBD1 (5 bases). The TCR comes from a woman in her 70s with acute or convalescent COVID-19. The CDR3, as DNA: TGTGCCAGCAGCTTAGAGCGCGGCAGGGGCAATCAGCCCCAGCATTTT. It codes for CASSLERGRGNQPQHF. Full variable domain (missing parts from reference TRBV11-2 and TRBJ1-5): EAGVAQSPRYKIIEKRQSVAFWCNPISGHATLYWYQQILGQGPKLLIQFQNNGVVDDSQLPKDRFSAERLKGVDSTLKIQPAKLEDSAVYLCASSLERGRGNQPQHFGDGTRLSIL.